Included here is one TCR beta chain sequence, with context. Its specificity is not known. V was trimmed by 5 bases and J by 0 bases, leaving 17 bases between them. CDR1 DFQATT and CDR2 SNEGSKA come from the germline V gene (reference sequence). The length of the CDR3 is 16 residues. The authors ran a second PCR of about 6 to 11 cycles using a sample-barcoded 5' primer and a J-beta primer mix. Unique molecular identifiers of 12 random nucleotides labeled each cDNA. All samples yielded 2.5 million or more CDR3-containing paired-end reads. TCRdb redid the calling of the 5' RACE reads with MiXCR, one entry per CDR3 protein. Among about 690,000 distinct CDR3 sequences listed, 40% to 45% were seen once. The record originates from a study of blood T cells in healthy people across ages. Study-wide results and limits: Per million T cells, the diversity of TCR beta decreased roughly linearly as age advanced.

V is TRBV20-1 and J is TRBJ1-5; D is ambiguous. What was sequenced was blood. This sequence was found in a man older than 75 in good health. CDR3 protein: CSAQFRGVLSNQPQHF. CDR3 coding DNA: TGCAGTGCTCAATTTCGTGGGGTCCTTAGCAATCAGCCCCAGCATTTT.